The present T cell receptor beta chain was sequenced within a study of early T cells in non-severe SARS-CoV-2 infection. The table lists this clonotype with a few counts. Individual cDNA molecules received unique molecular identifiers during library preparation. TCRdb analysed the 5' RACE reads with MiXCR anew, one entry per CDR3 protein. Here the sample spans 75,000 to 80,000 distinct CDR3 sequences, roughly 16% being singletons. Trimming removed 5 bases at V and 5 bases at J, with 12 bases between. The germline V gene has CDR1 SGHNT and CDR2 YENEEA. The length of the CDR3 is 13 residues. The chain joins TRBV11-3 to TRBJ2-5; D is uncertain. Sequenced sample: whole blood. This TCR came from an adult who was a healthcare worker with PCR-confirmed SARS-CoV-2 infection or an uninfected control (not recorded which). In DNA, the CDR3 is TGTGCCAGCAGCCGCTCGAAGCACGAGACCCAGTACTTC. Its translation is CASSRSKHETQYF.